The 3 T cell receptor beta chains below were found in one sample sequenced in a study of shared clonotypes between healthy human individuals. TCRdb keeps only in-frame clones here, not all; method: immunoSEQ multiplex PCR. The table has roughly 2,300,000 clones, less than 95% seen once. Material for sequencing was naive CD4+ T cells from PBMCs. Subset denoted: CD45RA+ positively selected. The source of these receptors is a man aged 18-30 years in good health. Some clones in this sample may be carry-over from other donors' samples.

The V and J genes are TRBV2 and TRBJ2-1, with TRBD2 identical over 8 bases. Germline V gene sequence: CDR1 SNHLY, CDR2 FYNNEI. V dropped 6 bases and J dropped 11; count of bases not matched to a gene: 15. The CDR3 is 15 amino acids. CDR3 sequence reads: CASRELSGVMEKQFF. For the CDR3, the DNA is TGTGCCAGCAGGGAACTTAGCGGGGTCATGGAAAAGCAGTTCTTC.

The chain employs TRBV7-9 and TRBJ2-1; 13 bases match TRBD2. The V gene end was trimmed by 6 bases and the J gene end by 8 bases; junction bases not matched to a gene: 7. The CDR3 runs to 15 residues. The germline V gene has CDR1 SEHNR and CDR2 FQNEAQ (reference sequence). The CDR3 nucleotides are TGTGCCAGCAGTTTCGGACTAGCGGGAGTGGATGAGCAGTTCTTC. This encodes CASSFGLAGVDEQFF.

Of note for this clone: The junction and the germline gene differ at one end; a read error may be behind it. The chain links TRBV6-5 to TRBJ1-1; possible D gene TRBD1, 5 bases. Germline-derived CDR1 and CDR2 are MNHEY and SVGAGI. This CDR3 comprises 14 residues. This CDR3 reads CAISEGILNTEAFF. The CDR3 DNA reads TGTGCCATCAGTGAGGGGATCTTGAACACTGAAGCTTTCTTT.